This T cell receptor beta chain was retrieved from a study of blood T cell repertoires in COVID-19. Across the whole study: Samples came from the United States, Italy and Spain, spanning acute and convalescent COVID-19.

Participant ages covered roughly 18 to 90 years across around 22 US areas. Self-reported history from a screening survey and questionnaire set each donor's cohort. This clone was observed once. The repertoire was sequenced with immunoSEQ multiplex PCR; TCRdb's copy has only in-frame clones and lacks some. The data show over 150,000 clones, about four fifths seen once. The germline gives CDR1 MNHEY, CDR2 SMNVEV (reference sequence). V lost 6 bases, J lost 5 bases, and 16 bases lay in between. The CDR3 extends over 14 amino acids. The chain recombines TRBV27 with TRBJ1-2; no clear D. The TCR sequence derives from a woman in her 30s who had recovered from COVID-19. Sequencing was carried out using PBMCs or T cells enriched from blood (not recorded which). The CDR3 loop reads CASSLGGFGYGYTF. As DNA, the CDR3 is TGTGCCAGCAGCCTTGGCGGATTTGGGTATGGCTACACCTTC.